The subject of this entry is one T cell receptor (beta chain). The antigen remains undetermined. The sample comes from a study of T cells after yellow fever vaccination. General study results and limits: Among all clonotypes, a small share was observed in both CD4 and CD8 compartments. When the response was secondary, it was weaker but reached its peak faster, day 5 versus 15.

Template-switching 5'RACE yielded the TCR cDNA; a universal primer site and UMIs were added in the process. TCRdb reprocessed the 5' RACE reads via MiXCR and lists one record per CDR3 protein. This table has roughly 310,000 distinct CDR3 sequences, about 9.5% appearing once. Germline CDR1 is KGHDR and CDR2 is SFDVKD. Trimming cost V 9 bases and J 0 bases, with 9 bases left between them. The CDR3 sequence is 13 residues long. This material consisted of PBMCs, taken on the day of the first yellow fever vaccination. This rearrangement joins TRBV24-1 to TRBJ2-3, with D possibly TRBD2 on 6 matching bases. The clonotype originates from a man between 18 and 35 years old who received the YFV17D yellow fever vaccine. CDR3 sequence reads: CATGEESTDTQYF. For the CDR3, the DNA is TGTGCCACCGGGGAGGAGAGCACAGATACGCAGTATTTT.